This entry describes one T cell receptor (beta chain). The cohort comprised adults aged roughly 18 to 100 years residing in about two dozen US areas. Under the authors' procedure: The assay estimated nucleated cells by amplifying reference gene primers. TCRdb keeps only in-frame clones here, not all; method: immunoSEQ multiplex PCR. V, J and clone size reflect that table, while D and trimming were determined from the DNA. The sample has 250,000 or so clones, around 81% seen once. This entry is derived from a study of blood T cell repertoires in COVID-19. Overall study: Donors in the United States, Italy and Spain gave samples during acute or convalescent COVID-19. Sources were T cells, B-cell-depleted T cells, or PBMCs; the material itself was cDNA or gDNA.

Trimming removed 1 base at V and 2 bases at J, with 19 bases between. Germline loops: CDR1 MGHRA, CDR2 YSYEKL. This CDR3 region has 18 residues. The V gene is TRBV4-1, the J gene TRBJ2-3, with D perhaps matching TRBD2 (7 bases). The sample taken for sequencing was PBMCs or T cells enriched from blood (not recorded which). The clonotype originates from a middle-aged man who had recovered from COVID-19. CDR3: CASSQGPGGLRTTDTQYF. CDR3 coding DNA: TGCGCCAGCAGCCAAGGCCCCGGGGGGCTACGTACCACAGATACGCAGTATTTT.